The clone carrying this T cell receptor (beta chain) was picked up many times. Its cognate antigen is unknown. The source of the sample is a study of identical twins. Study results and caveats: Low generation-probability sequences were in excess among twin-shared out-of-frame alpha sequences.

Template switching created a universal primer site, and the cDNA included unique molecular identifiers. A single record per CDR3 protein comes from TCRdb applying MiXCR to the 5' RACE reads. The sample shows nearly 650,000 distinct CDR3 sequences, under 8.5% of them seen only once. The sample was also linked to a second study, of yellow fever vaccine responses in identical twins.

This clonotype was obtained from a woman between 18 and 29 years old in good health. Material: PBMCs.

The CDR3: CASSQESGRGRLETQYF. CDR3 bases: TGCGCCAGCAGCCAAGAGTCGGGCAGGGGGCGTCTAGAGACCCAGTACTTC. The chain recombines TRBV4-1 with TRBJ2-5; 8 bases align to TRBD1. Germline V gene data show CDR1 as MGHRA and CDR2 as YSYEKL. CDR3 size: 17 residues. V trimming: 0 bases; J trimming: 4 bases; junction bases outside the gene matches: 10.